This entry lists 4 T cell receptor beta chains sequenced from one sample in a study of response to subunit inactivated influenza vaccine. TCRdb recomputed calls from the RT-PCR reads with MiXCR, one row per CDR3 protein. Of approximately 500,000 distinct CDR3 sequences in the sample, approximately 20% were seen once. Separately, the same data were catalogued under a study of T cells expressing NK-cell markers. As reported in that work: The cDNA for TCR beta came from 5'RACE template switching with UMIs.

Sequenced material: CD4+ T cells sorted from PBMCs, taken 11 to 12 days after vaccination. The receptors stem from a man aged 50-59 years who received an inactivated influenza vaccine.

The V call is TRBV12-3 or TRBV12-4, the J call TRBJ2-6, with TRBD1 matching over 9 bases. The CDR3 has 16 residues. V shed 6 bases, J shed 0 bases, and the junction held 3 bases outside the gene matches. Here the CDR3 reads CASRTTGGSGANVLTF. CDR3 in DNA: TGTGCCAGCAGAACGACAGGGGGCTCTGGGGCCAACGTCCTGACTTTC.

The chain uses TRBV30 and TRBJ2-7; TRBD2 is a possible D gene (5 bases). CDR3 length: 14 amino acids. Deletions cut 2 bases from V and 4 bases from J, with 15 bases between. Germline V gene sequence: CDR1 GTSNPN, CDR2 SVGIG (reference sequence). The DNA of the CDR3 is TGTGCCTGGAGTCCTCGACTACGACGTTACGAGCAGTACTTC. Amino acids: CAWSPRLRRYEQYF.

Only a few counts were recorded for this clonotype. This chain joins TRBV28 and TRBJ2-5, with 8 positions matching TRBD1. The CDR3 extends over 14 amino acids. Germline V gene data show CDR1 as MDHEN and CDR2 as SYDVKM. The V gene end was trimmed by 7 bases and the J gene end by 5 bases; junction bases not matched to a gene: 9. CDR3 residues: CASKLGGQVETQYF. CDR3 nucleotide sequence: TGTGCCAGCAAACTGGGGGGACAGGTCGAGACCCAGTACTTC.

This chain joins TRBV3-1 and TRBJ2-5; 9 nucleotides match TRBD1. Germline CDR1 reads LGHDT; CDR2 reads YNNKEL (reference sequence). This CDR3 comprises 15 residues. V trimming: 4 bases; J trimming: 2 bases; junction bases outside the gene matches: 5. CDR3 bases: TGTGCCAGCAGCCCTCTGGGACAGGGACAAGAGACCCAGTACTTC. Translated, it gives CASSPLGQGQETQYF.